The next 25 T cell receptor beta chains were all read from a single sample in a study of human T cells and chemical hapten exposure. One entry per CDR3 protein results from TCRdb running MiXCR on the RACE reads. Seen here are some 330,000 distinct CDR3 sequences, about 5% observed once, and the top ten hold about 7.7%. Time point meaning: pre-sensitization, week 0. Treatment noted: therapeutic diphenylcyclopropenone sensitization with weekly scalp DPC. Sequencing was performed on whole blood, taken in connection with sensitization to the hapten diphenylcyclopropenone (DPC). The source of these receptors is a young woman with alopecia areata. Some clones in this sample may be carry-over from other donors' samples.

The rearrangement uses TRBV28 and TRBJ1-6; 7 bases agree with TRBD1. V dropped 5 bases and J dropped 7; count of bases not matched to a gene: 8. The germline gives CDR1 MDHEN, CDR2 SYDVKM. The CDR3 has 15 amino acids. CDR3 sequence (DNA): TGTGCCAGCAGTGAGGGGACAGTCCGGAATTCACCCCTCCACTTT. Protein: CASSEGTVRNSPLHF.

This clonotype was counted only a few times. The gene calls are TRBV11-2 and TRBJ1-1; possibly TRBD1 for D (5 bases). Germline values: CDR1 SGHAT, CDR2 FQNNGV. The V end was cut by 5 bases, the J end by 7 bases, with 17 bases between. CDR3 length equals 14 residues. The CDR3 DNA follows: TGTGCCAGCAGCCCGTTCCCGGGGGACCATGAAGCTTTCTTT. Translation: CASSPFPGDHEAFF. Variable domain in full (rest from reference TRBV11-2 and TRBJ1-1): EAGVAQSPRYKIIEKRQSVAFWCNPISGHATLYWYQQILGQGPKLLIQFQNNGVVDDSQLPKDRFSAERLKGVDSTLKIQPAKLEDSAVYLCASSPFPGDHEAFFGQGTRLTVV.

This clonotype was counted many times. V usage is TRBV15 and J usage is TRBJ2-4; possible D gene TRBD2, 5 bases. Deletions cut 1 base from V and 8 bases from J, with 15 bases between. The CDR3 has 15 amino acids. The germline CDR1 and CDR2 sequences are LNHNV and YYDKDF (reference sequence). DNA of the CDR3: TGTGCCACCAGCAGAGGGGGATTTCAGGAGGACATTCAGTACTTC. Translated, it gives CATSRGGFQEDIQYF. Full variable domain (outside the CDR3, taken from reference TRBV15 and TRBJ2-4): DAMVIQNPRYQVTQFGKPVTLSCSQTLNHNVMYWYQQKSSQAPKLLFHYYDKDFNNEADTPDNFQSRRPNTSFCFLDIRSPGLGDTAMYLCATSRGGFQEDIQYFGAGTRLSVL.

This chain joins TRBV20-1 and TRBJ1-5; weak D call: TRBD1 (6 bases). CDR3 length: 14 amino acids. Trimming left V 4 bases short and J 2 bases short, with 12 bases between. Per germline, CDR1 DFQATT and CDR2 SNEGSKA (reference sequence). The chain's CDR3 is CSAIRQVGNQPQHF. CDR3 coding DNA: TGCAGTGCTATTCGACAGGTGGGCAATCAGCCCCAGCATTTT.

The J gene is TRBJ2-1, the V gene TRBV9; tentatively, D is TRBD1 or TRBD2 (5 bases each). CDR1 is SGDLS and CDR2 is YYNGEE in the germline V gene. This CDR3 comprises 13 residues. V was pared by 2 bases and J by 5 bases, with 8 bases between. CDR3 region: CASSVGVNNEQFF. For the CDR3, the DNA is TGTGCCAGCAGCGTGGGGGTCAACAATGAGCAGTTCTTC.

This clonotype was detected ten times or more. This chain connects TRBV6-5 to TRBJ1-2; D not resolved. The V end was cut by 6 bases, the J end by 6 bases, with 17 bases between. This CDR3 is built from 14 residues. Germline CDR1 and CDR2: MNHEY and SVGAGI. CDR3 nucleotides: TGTGCCAGCAGGCTTACGGGCAACAGCGATGGCTACACCTTC. This codes for CASRLTGNSDGYTF.

This clonotype has ten or more counts. V and J are TRBV4-3 and TRBJ2-3; no clear D gene. Germline V gives CDR1 LGHNA, CDR2 YSLEER. V was pared by 0 bases and J by 6 bases, with 1 base between. This CDR3 region has 11 residues. The DNA for the CDR3 is TGCGCCAGCAGCCAAGATGATACGCAGTATTTT. This codes for CASSQDDTQYF.

This rearrangement joins TRBV7-2 to TRBJ2-5, with D uncertain. V was shortened by 1 base and J by 3 bases, with 18 bases between the two germline ends. Germline V gene sequence: CDR1 SGHTA, CDR2 FQGNSA. This CDR3 spans 17 amino acids. As DNA, the CDR3 is TGTGCCAGCAGCTTAGAGCCGGGCAGAGGCCCCAAAGAGACCCAGTACTTC. This encodes CASSLEPGRGPKETQYF.

The J gene is TRBJ1-4, the V gene TRBV12-3 or TRBV12-4, with unresolved D. V lost 3 bases to trimming and J lost 8 bases, with 10 bases between them. There are 13 residues in the CDR3. The CDR3 DNA follows: TGTGCCAGCAGTTTCCCGGGAGGAGAAAAACTGTTTTTT. Translation: CASSFPGGEKLFF.

This chain uses TRBV12-5 with TRBJ2-2, with D perhaps TRBD1 (6 bases). The CDR3 is made up of 16 amino acids. V lost 6 bases, J lost 3 bases, and 17 bases lay in between. Germline values: CDR1 LGHNT, CDR2 FRNRAP. As DNA, the CDR3 is TGTGCTAGTGGCCTGAGGGGGAACTGGTACACCGGGGAGCTGTTTTTT. Its protein product is CASGLRGNWYTGELFF.

This clonotype was counted a few times. J is TRBJ2-1 and V is TRBV20-1, with 8 bases lining up with TRBD1. This CDR3 contains 14 residues. From germline, CDR1 is DFQATT and CDR2 SNEGSKA (reference sequence). Trimming removed 1 base from V and 7 bases from J; junction bases left unmatched: 6. CDR3 in amino acids: CSARARTGRNEQFF. CDR3 coding DNA: TGCAGTGCTAGAGCCCGGACAGGGCGTAATGAGCAGTTCTTC.

This clonotype has a handful of counts. V is TRBV6-5 and J is TRBJ1-2; the D gene is possibly TRBD1 (6 bases). Trimming took 4 bases from V and 5 from J, leaving 14 bases between them. This CDR3 is built from 14 residues. CDR1 is MNHEY and CDR2 is SVGAGI in the germline V gene. For the CDR3, the DNA is TGTGCCAGCAGTTCTCTAGGGGGGACGTATGGCTACACCTTC. It encodes CASSSLGGTYGYTF.

This clonotype was recorded many times. The chain employs TRBV6-2 or TRBV6-3 and TRBJ1-5, with D maybe TRBD1 (5 bases). There are 14 residues in the CDR3. Germline lookup yields CDR1 MNHEY and CDR2 SVGEGT. Trimming removed 2 bases from V and 1 base from J, with 6 bases in between. The CDR3 spells CASSYGGSNQPQHF. CDR3 DNA sequence: TGTGCCAGCAGTTACGGGGGGAGCAATCAGCCCCAGCATTTT.

The rearrangement joins TRBV20-1 to TRBJ1-2, with D maybe TRBD1 (5 bases). Germline CDR1 and CDR2: DFQATT and SNEGSKA (reference sequence). Trimming left V 3 bases short and J 6 bases short, with 17 bases between. The CDR3 spans 14 residues. As DNA, the CDR3 is TGCAGTGCTAGGGCCCGGGGGACCAATGATGGCTACACCTTC. It encodes CSARARGTNDGYTF.

This clonotype occurred many times. The chain couples TRBV7-9 to TRBJ1-2; 8 bases are a match to TRBD1. V was pared by 3 bases and J by 7 bases, with 1 base of the junction left unmatched. The CDR3 spans 12 residues. The germline V gene has CDR1 SEHNR and CDR2 FQNEAQ (reference sequence). CDR3 bases: TGTGCCAGCAGCTTCGACAGGGGTGGCTACACCTTC. This encodes CASSFDRGGYTF.

This clonotype was recorded a few times. This chain links TRBV12-3 or TRBV12-4 with TRBJ1-2, with a tentative D call TRBD1 (6 bases). This CDR3 contains 14 residues. V shed 5 bases and J shed 3 bases, with 13 bases lying between them. Here the CDR3 DNA reads TGTGCCAGCAGTATAGACAGGAAGGACTATGGCTACACCTTC. It encodes CASSIDRKDYGYTF.

This clonotype has more than one count but fewer than ten. V and J are TRBV6-2 or TRBV6-3 and TRBJ2-2, with no clear D. Germline assignment: CDR1 MNHEY and CDR2 SVGEGT. This CDR3 is built from 13 residues. V shed 3 bases and J shed 7 bases, with 9 bases lying between them. Here the CDR3 reads CASSYHLYGELFF. In nucleotides, the CDR3 is TGTGCCAGCAGTTATCACCTGTACGGGGAGCTGTTTTTT.

This sequence joins TRBV28 and TRBJ1-1; no clear D. CDR1 and CDR2 from the germline V gene are MDHEN and SYDVKM. The length of the CDR3 is 15 residues. The V end was cut by 7 bases, the J end by 0 bases, with 15 bases between. The CDR3 sequence: CASIPSKRLNTEAFF. The CDR3 nucleotides are TGTGCCAGCATACCCTCAAAGCGGTTGAACACTGAAGCTTTCTTT.

The chain combines TRBV6-2 or TRBV6-3 with TRBJ2-7; no firm D call. CDR1 and CDR2 from the germline V gene are MNHEY and SVGEGT. This CDR3 has 15 amino acids. Trimming took off 2 bases at V and 0 bases at J, with 11 bases between the two ends. The CDR3 reads CASSYISGDSYEQYF. In DNA form, the CDR3 reads TGTGCCAGCAGTTACATATCTGGAGACTCCTACGAGCAGTACTTC.

The V gene is TRBV7-2, the J gene TRBJ2-3, with TRBD2 matching over 11 bases. This CDR3 contains 17 residues. V shed 1 base, J shed 7 bases, and the junction held 10 bases outside the gene matches. CDR1 SGHTA and CDR2 FQGNSA come from the germline V gene. The CDR3 region has the DNA TGTGCCAGCAGCTTAGGTTTAGCGGGGGGGCTTATAAATACGCAGTATTTT. Translating gives CASSLGLAGGLINTQYF. Looking up the rest from reference TRBV7-2 and TRBJ2-3 gives the full variable domain: GAGVSQSPSNKVTEKGKDVELRCDPISGHTALYWYRQSLGQGLEFLIYFQGNSAPDKSGLPSDRFSAERTGGSVSTLTIQRTQQEDSAVYLCASSLGLAGGLINTQYFGPGTRLTVL.

At least ten counts were recorded for this clonotype. This rearrangement joins TRBV5-1 to TRBJ2-3; 7 nucleotides align to TRBD1. J lost 5 bases, V lost 4 bases, and 4 bases had no gene match. The CDR3 sequence is 13 residues long. Per the germline V gene, CDR1 is SGHRS and CDR2 is YFSETQ. The CDR3 coding sequence is TGCGCCAGCAGCGCCCGACAGGGAGATACGCAGTATTTT. This codes for CASSARQGDTQYF.

In this sample, this clonotype turned up a few times. The chain combines TRBV7-9 with TRBJ2-1, with 9 bases matching TRBD2. The trim removed 5 bases at V and 4 bases at J, leaving 6 bases unmatched. CDR3 size: 15 residues. Germline assignment: CDR1 SEHNR and CDR2 FQNEAQ (reference sequence). CDR3 bases: TGTGCCAGCAGCGGCCGGACTAGCGTTTACAATGAGCAGTTCTTC. Its protein product is CASSGRTSVYNEQFF.

This clonotype has at least ten counts. The chain is built from TRBV24-1 and TRBJ1-1; tentative D call: TRBD1 (5 bases). Germline V gives CDR1 KGHDR, CDR2 SFDVKD. The CDR3 length is 13 residues. V lost 4 bases, J lost 6 bases, and 11 bases lay in between. The CDR3 spells CATSERQTAEAFF. DNA of the CDR3: TGTGCCACCAGTGAACGACAGACCGCTGAAGCTTTCTTT.

At least ten counts were recorded for this clonotype. This chain joins TRBV4-3 and TRBJ1-2, with D possibly matching TRBD1 (5 bases). CDR1 is LGHNA, CDR2 YSLEER, per germline. The CDR3 totals 15 residues. Between the trimmed V and J ends, which lost 0 bases and 7 bases, there was a span of 15 bases. Written as DNA, the CDR3 is TGCGCCAGCAGCCAAGAATGGAGGGGCCATCTTGGCTACACCTTC. It codes for CASSQEWRGHLGYTF.

The table lists this clonotype with many counts. The DNA for the CDR3 is TGTGCCAGCGGAAAACTGAACACTGAAGCTTTCTTT. Its translation: CASGKLNTEAFF. The J gene is TRBJ1-1, the V gene TRBV3-1; no clear D gene. CDR1 is LGHDT and CDR2 is YNNKEL in the germline V gene (reference sequence). V lost 8 bases to trimming and J lost 0 bases, with 7 bases between them. CDR3 length equals 12 residues.